Included here is one T cell receptor (beta chain) sequence, with context. This specimen comes from a study of blood T cell repertoires in COVID-19. During active infection, Seattle patients enrolled and were then monitored through disease. The CDR3 extends over 17 amino acids. J lost 3 bases, V lost 4 bases, and 13 bases had no gene match. Per germline, CDR1 SGHRS and CDR2 YFSETQ. Clones were read by immunoSEQ multiplex PCR, and TCRdb kept only the in-frame ones, dropping some. The repertoire includes around 400,000 clones, around 87% of them detected once, and 2.3% sits in the top ten. This receptor was obtained from a woman aged 55-69 years with COVID-19, enrolled during active disease. The chain is built from TRBV5-1 and TRBJ2-7, with TRBD1 identical over 10 bases. The sequencing sample was made of peripheral blood. The CDR3 bases are TGCGCCAGCAGCGCCGCAAGGGGGACAGGGGCGGGCTACGAGCAGTACTTC. Its protein product is CASSAARGTGAGYEQYF.